These 25 T cell receptor beta chains came from one sample sequenced in a study of regulatory T cells in long-lasting Graves disease. The TCR beta library used iRepertoire HTBI primers with Arm-PCR amplification of CDR3. TCRdb re-analysed the multiplex PCR reads in MiXCR, keeping a single row per CDR3 protein. The sample shows more than 450,000 distinct CDR3 sequences, approximately 12% of them seen only once. Regarding time point: newly diagnosed GD, antithyroid drugs for less than 3 months. There was RNA extracted from PBMCs, and the TCR library was made from it. These records were also assigned to another study, of T cells in Graves' hyperthyroidism and ophthalmopathy.

This specimen consisted of peripheral blood mononuclear cells (PBMCs), obtained at new diagnosis, from a patient treated with antithyroid drugs. The receptors shown here come from a woman in her 30s with Graves disease.

The V call is TRBV6-2 or TRBV6-3, the J call TRBJ2-1; the D gene is possibly TRBD1 (7 bases). This CDR3 contains 14 residues. CDR1 is MNHEY, CDR2 SVGEGT, per germline. Trimming removed 6 bases from V and 6 bases from J, with 15 bases in between. The CDR3 loop is CASRLYRGGNEQFF. DNA of the CDR3: TGTGCCAGCAGACTGTACAGGGGAGGCAATGAGCAGTTCTTC.

This clonotype was detected many times. V usage is TRBV4-1 and J usage is TRBJ2-6, with D possibly being TRBD1 or TRBD2 (5 bases each). CDR3 length equals 16 residues. Looked up from germline, CDR1 is MGHRA and CDR2 is YSYEKL. With 0 bases removed from V and 4 bases from J, the gap between germline ends came to 10 bases. The CDR3, as DNA: TGCGCCAGCAGCCAAGAAGGGACGTGGGGGGCCAACGTCCTGACTTTC. It is translated as CASSQEGTWGANVLTF.

In its sample, this clonotype was seen many times. V gene TRBV5-1 combines with J gene TRBJ2-7; 7 bases agree with TRBD1. The germline V gene has CDR1 SGHRS and CDR2 YFSETQ. The CDR3 length is 15 residues. With V trimmed by 2 bases and J by 0 bases, 5 bases remained unmatched. CDR3 nucleotides: TGCGCCAGCAGCTTCCCGCGACAGGGCTCCTACGAGCAGTACTTC. Translating gives CASSFPRQGSYEQYF.

This chain connects TRBV28 to TRBJ2-7; D is perhaps TRBD2 (5 bases). Trimming took 6 bases from V and 7 from J, leaving 25 bases between them. The CDR3 is 16 residues long. Germline lookup yields CDR1 MDHEN and CDR2 SYDVKM. The CDR3 DNA reads TGTGCCAGCAGATCCAATGTGGGCCGGGGTGCGAATGAGCAGTACTTC. Its translation is CASRSNVGRGANEQYF.

This clonotype has only a few counts. This chain joins TRBV4-1 and TRBJ1-3; D not resolved. This CDR3 has 15 amino acids. Germline V gene sequence: CDR1 MGHRA, CDR2 YSYEKL. V was clipped by 0 bases and J by 3 bases, with 9 bases between them. CDR3 in amino acids: CASSQERTGGNTIYF. CDR3 bases: TGCGCCAGCAGCCAAGAGCGGACGGGTGGAAACACCATATATTTT.

The chain links TRBV4-1 to TRBJ1-5, with 10 bases that match TRBD1. The length of the CDR3 is 15 residues. The germline V gene encodes CDR1 MGHRA and CDR2 YSYEKL. The junction had 1 base not matched to a gene; V was cut back by 1 base and J by 4 bases. This chain's CDR3 is CASSQVGQGNQPQHF. The CDR3 bases are TGCGCCAGCAGCCAAGTGGGACAGGGGAATCAGCCCCAGCATTTT.

This clonotype came up once. This likely reflects a read error, since a far larger clone is one base away. The rearrangement joins TRBV6-2 or TRBV6-3 to TRBJ2-5; 9 bases match TRBD2. This CDR3 comprises 14 residues. CDR1 is MNHEY, CDR2 SVGEGT, per germline. This CDR3 is CATSGFSGRMGQYF. The CDR3 DNA reads as TGTGCCACCAGTGGTTTTAGCGGGAGAATGGGCCAGTACTTC.

In this sample, this clonotype turned up many times. The chain has TRBV20-1 and TRBJ2-7; 7 bases map to TRBD1. CDR1 and CDR2 from the germline V gene are DFQATT and SNEGSKA (reference sequence). The CDR3 loop spans 13 amino acids. The junction had 4 bases not matched to a gene; V was cut back by 2 bases and J by 3 bases. CDR3 region: CSARPGQLYEQYF. The CDR3 DNA reads TGCAGTGCTAGACCGGGACAGCTCTACGAGCAGTACTTC.

In its sample, this clonotype was seen many times. The chain carries TRBV11-2 and TRBJ2-4, with D tentatively TRBD2 (8 bases). The germline V gene has CDR1 SGHAT and CDR2 FQNNGV. V lost 5 bases and J lost 5, with 25 bases in between. The CDR3 loop spans 18 amino acids. The CDR3, as DNA: TGTGCCAGCAGCCCCCGGCCAGCGGTAGCGGGACAGCAAAACATTCAGTACTTC. It specifies CASSPRPAVAGQQNIQYF.

There are a few counts of this clonotype. The chain is built from TRBV7-9 and TRBJ1-4, with 11 bases matching TRBD1. The CDR3 runs 15 residues. V gave up 5 bases and J gave up 8 bases; unmatched junction bases: 7. Germline V gives CDR1 SEHNR, CDR2 FQNEAQ (reference sequence). CDR3 region: CASSGQGALGEKLFF. In DNA form, the CDR3 reads TGTGCCAGCAGCGGACAGGGGGCCCTAGGAGAAAAACTGTTTTTT.

This clonotype was detected ten times or more. This chain joins TRBV6-1 and TRBJ2-2; 7 bases are a match to TRBD1. V gave up 6 bases and J gave up 6 bases; unmatched junction bases: 7. CDR3 length: 14 residues. Germline CDR1 MNHNS, CDR2 SASEGT. The CDR3 region is CASRTGVRAGELFF. The CDR3 region has the DNA TGTGCCAGCAGAACAGGGGTTCGGGCCGGGGAGCTGTTTTTT.

This clonotype appeared once. The rearrangement links TRBV11-2 to TRBJ2-3, with D unresolved. The germline V gene has CDR1 SGHAT and CDR2 FQNNGV. This CDR3 region has 15 residues. Trimming cost V 2 bases and J 2 bases, with 11 bases left between them. The CDR3 reads CASSLIQSPTDTQYF. The CDR3 DNA reads as TGTGCCAGCAGCTTAATCCAGAGTCCCACAGATACGCAGTATTTT.

This clonotype showed up many times. This rearrangement joins TRBV3-1 to TRBJ1-2; D remains ambiguous. The germline gives CDR1 LGHDT, CDR2 YNNKEL (reference sequence). The ends were cut back, 0 bases at V and 1 base at J, with 6 bases in the middle. CDR3 length equals 14 residues. As DNA, the CDR3 is TGTGCCAGCAGCCAAGAGTCCTTTAACTATGGCTACACCTTC. It is translated as CASSQESFNYGYTF.

In this sample, this clonotype turned up many times. The chain combines TRBV9 with TRBJ1-1; weak D call: TRBD1 (6 bases). Deletions cut 0 bases from V and 5 bases from J, with 8 bases between. Germline V gene data show CDR1 as SGDLS and CDR2 as YYNGEE. The CDR3 runs to 13 residues. DNA of the CDR3: TGTGCCAGCAGCGTAGGGGGGCGGACTGAAGCTTTCTTT. Amino acids: CASSVGGRTEAFF.

This clonotype occurred many times. V is TRBV9 and J is TRBJ2-5; 10 bases fit TRBD2. The CDR3 is 16 residues long. The V gene's germline CDR1 is SGDLS and CDR2 YYNGEE. Unmatched junction bases numbered 9, after V lost 0 bases and J lost 7 bases. CDR3 sequence (DNA): TGTGCCAGCAGCGTAGAACTAGCGGGAAGTCTAGGGACCCAGTACTTC. Protein sequence: CASSVELAGSLGTQYF. Combining the CDR3 with reference TRBV9 and TRBJ2-5 gives the whole variable domain DSGVTQTPKHLITATGQRVTLRCSPRSGDLSVYWYQQSLDQGLQFLIQYYNGEERAKGNILERFSAQQFPDLHSELNLSSLELGDSALYFCASSVELAGSLGTQYFGPGTRLLVL.

The J gene is TRBJ1-4, the V gene TRBV19; no firm D call. From germline, CDR1 is LNHDA and CDR2 SQIVND (reference sequence). The CDR3 spans 11 residues. The germline V and J ends were trimmed by 6 bases and 8 bases, with 7 bases remaining between them. The CDR3 DNA follows: TGTGCCAGTAGGACTGGGGAAAAACTGTTTTTT. It specifies CASRTGEKLFF.

J is TRBJ2-1 and V is TRBV29-1; perhaps TRBD2 as D (6 bases). This CDR3 has 14 residues. Trimming removed 4 bases at V and 13 bases at J, with 23 bases between. The germline CDR1 and CDR2 sequences are SQVTM and ANQGSEA. CDR3 nucleotides: TGCAGCGTTGGTCTCTCGGCGGGACTGGAGACCCAGTTCTTC. This encodes CSVGLSAGLETQFF.

At least ten counts were recorded for this clonotype. The chain joins TRBV15 to TRBJ2-7; no clear D gene. In germline, CDR1 is LNHNV, CDR2 YYDKDF (reference sequence). This CDR3 spans 15 amino acids. Deletions cut 3 bases from V and 5 bases from J, with 17 bases between. The CDR3 coding sequence is TGTGCCACCAGCAGGCGAGGAAGCTCATGGCACGAGCAGTACTTC. It encodes CATSRRGSSWHEQYF. Using reference TRBV15 and TRBJ2-7 for the parts outside the CDR3, the full variable domain is DAMVIQNPRYQVTQFGKPVTLSCSQTLNHNVMYWYQQKSSQAPKLLFHYYDKDFNNEADTPDNFQSRRPNTSFCFLDIRSPGLGDTAMYLCATSRRGSSWHEQYFGPGTRLTVT.

The V and J genes are TRBV12-3 or TRBV12-4 and TRBJ2-7; TRBD2 matches at 13 bases. J gave up 6 bases and V 3 bases, and 17 bases lay outside the gene matches. This CDR3 comprises 19 residues. CDR3 protein: CASSFGGILAGGPRGEQYF. The CDR3 DNA is TGTGCCAGCAGTTTTGGGGGAATACTAGCGGGAGGGCCCCGGGGCGAGCAGTACTTC.

Remarks on this clonotype: A single base is all that separates this from a far larger clone, so a read error is likely. The chain combines TRBV7-9 with TRBJ1-1, with no clear D. This CDR3 contains 14 residues. CDR1 and CDR2 from the germline V gene are SEHNR and FQNEAQ (reference sequence). CDR3 coding DNA: TGTGCCAGCAGCCTTGGGAGATTTTACACTGAAGCTTGCTTT. This gives the protein CASSLGRFYTEACF. Combining the CDR3 with reference TRBV7-9 and TRBJ1-1 gives the whole variable domain DTGVSQNPRHKITKRGQNVTFRCDPISEHNRLYWYRQTLGQGPEFLTYFQNEAQLEKSRLLSDRFSAERPKGSFSTLEIQRTEQGDSAMYLCASSLGRFYTEACFGQGTRLTVV.

Only a few counts were recorded for this clonotype. V usage is TRBV6-2 or TRBV6-3 and J usage is TRBJ2-7; possible D gene TRBD1, 6 bases. CDR1 and CDR2 from the germline V gene are MNHEY and SVGEGT. CDR3 length equals 13 residues. The V gene lost 1 base and the J gene lost 4 bases, with 8 bases spanning the gap. CDR3 region: CASSYLTGYEQYF. The CDR3 region has the DNA TGTGCCAGCAGTTACTTGACAGGATACGAGCAGTACTTC.

This clonotype has a count of ten or more. The genes are TRBV2 and TRBJ2-7, with TRBD1 matching over 8 bases. Trimming took 1 base from V and 6 from J; bases not matched to a gene: 2. CDR3 length: 13 residues. Looked up from germline, CDR1 is SNHLY and CDR2 is FYNNEI. The CDR3 sequence: CASSEVTGGEQYF. The DNA for the CDR3 is TGTGCCAGCAGTGAAGTTACAGGGGGCGAGCAGTACTTC.

This clonotype was seen at least ten times. V gene TRBV19 combines with J gene TRBJ2-1; TRBD2 matches at 10 bases. Germline CDR1 and CDR2: LNHDA and SQIVND (reference sequence). Germline trimming cut 6 bases from V and 6 bases from J; bases unmatched to any gene: 8. The CDR3 consists of 15 residues. The CDR3 region is CASSLPSGRSNEQFF. The DNA for the CDR3 is TGTGCCAGTAGCCTACCTAGCGGGAGAAGCAATGAGCAGTTCTTC.

This clonotype was seen ten or more times. This chain joins TRBV30 and TRBJ1-1; a possible D gene is TRBD1 (5 bases). The V gene's germline CDR1 is GTSNPN and CDR2 SVGIG (reference sequence). Trimming pared 7 bases from V and 7 bases from J, leaving 16 bases between. This CDR3 region has 12 residues. CDR3 region: CAYLVRADEAFF. The CDR3 DNA sequence: TGTGCCTACCTCGTCAGGGCCGATGAAGCTTTCTTT.

The chain links TRBV19 to TRBJ2-3; the D gene is possibly TRBD1 (5 bases). This CDR3 comprises 17 residues. The V gene lost 7 bases and the J gene lost 4 bases, with 24 bases spanning the gap. The germline V gene encodes CDR1 LNHDA and CDR2 SQIVND (reference sequence). The CDR3 region is CASTLGATQWSPDTQYF. The CDR3 region has the DNA TGTGCCAGTACTTTAGGGGCTACCCAATGGAGCCCAGATACGCAGTATTTT.